Listed below are T cell receptor beta chains from one sample, sequenced in a study of metastatic and nonmetastatic thyroid tumors. TCRdb re-called the PCR reads with MiXCR. Seen here are tens of thousands of clones, around 40% observed once, and the top ten hold about 20%. Sample: blood. Receptors originate from a male donor with papillary thyroid cancer or a benign thyroid nodule (not recorded which). Some clones in this sample may be carry-over from other donors' samples. Each CDR3 is given with its conserved first and last residue. The D gene is left open where the match is weak. Size values are once, few and many counts, or a class for expanded clones, and some rows have none.

v_gene	j_gene	d_gene	abundance	CDR3aa	CDR3nt
TRBV5-1	TRBJ2-3	TRBD1	-	CASSVTPGTARITDTQYF	TGCGCCAGCAGCGTGACTCCCGGGACAGCCCGAATCACAGATACGCAGTATTTT
TRBV24-1	TRBJ2-1	-	few	CATSDPGGENEQFF	TGTGCCACCAGTGATCCTGGCGGGGAAAATGAGCAGTTCTTC
TRBV27	TRBJ1-3	-	-	CASSLGFSGNTIYF	TGTGCCAGCAGTTTAGGATTCTCTGGAAACACCATATATTTT
TRBV27	TRBJ2-1	-	-	CASSTGLYNEQFF	TGTGCCAGCAGTACAGGGCTCTACAATGAGCAGTTCTTC
TRBV5-1	TRBJ2-7	TRBD2	-	CASSVYRTSDEQYF	TGCGCCAGCAGCGTTTACCGGACTAGCGACGAGCAGTACTTC
TRBV18	TRBJ2-5	TRBD2	-	CASSPPGGSEETQYF	TGTGCCAGCTCACCCCCGGGCGGGAGTGAGGAGACCCAGTACTTC
TRBV11-3	TRBJ2-1	-	-	CASSSGGGNKFF	TGTGCCAGCAGCTCGGGGGGCGGGAACAAGTTCTTC
TRBV7-2	TRBJ2-7	TRBD2	medium-sized	CASSRASGRTLTYEQYF	TGTGCCAGCAGCCGCGCTAGCGGGAGGACTTTAACCTACGAGCAGTACTTC
TRBV6-2/TRBV6-3	TRBJ1-6	TRBD1	-	CASSRDRDRSPLHF	TGTGCCAGCAGCAGGGACAGGGATCGGTCACCCCTCCACTTT
TRBV15	TRBJ2-7	TRBD2	-	CATSRSTSDQTYEQYF	TGTGCCACCAGCAGATCGACTAGCGACCAGACCTACGAGCAGTACTTC
TRBV28	TRBJ1-3	-	-	CASSFIGETGNTIYF	TGTGCCAGCAGTTTTATAGGGGAAACTGGAAACACCATATATTTT
TRBV14	TRBJ2-5	TRBD2	-	CASSRRGSAYQETQYF	TGTGCCAGCAGCCGTCGCGGGAGCGCATACCAAGAGACCCAGTACTTC
TRBV5-1	TRBJ1-5	TRBD1	-	CASSLLAVGQGFRSNQPQHF	TGCGCCAGCAGCTTGTTGGCTGTGGGACAGGGGTTTCGGAGCAATCAGCCCCAGCATTTT
TRBV20-1	TRBJ2-1	-	-	CSARDLASSYNEQFF	TGCAGTGCTAGAGATCTAGCGAGCTCCTACAATGAGCAGTTCTTC
TRBV5-4	TRBJ2-7	TRBD1	-	CASSLGQGAPYEQYF	TGTGCCAGCAGCCTAGGACAGGGGGCACCCTACGAGCAGTACTTC
TRBV28	TRBJ1-2	-	few	CASSFRVGVGVGGYTF	TGTGCCAGCAGTTTCCGGGTTGGCGTCGGGGTCGGGGGCTACACCTTC
TRBV28	TRBJ2-5	-	many	CASSPSGGPQETQYF	TGTGCCAGCAGTCCAAGTGGGGGGCCTCAAGAGACCCAGTACTTC
TRBV20-1	TRBJ2-5	-	-	CSADWDGSKKQETQYF	TGCAGTGCCGATTGGGACGGGAGTAAAAAGCAAGAGACCCAGTACTTC
TRBV18	TRBJ2-2	TRBD1	-	CASSYTGGRTGELFF	TGTGCCAGCTCGTATACAGGGGGCAGGACCGGGGAGCTGTTTTTT
TRBV6-1	TRBJ1-1	-	few	CASSTSGQRNTEAFF	-
TRBV4-1	TRBJ2-3	-	-	CASSQGLTSTDTQYF	TGCGCCAGCAGCCAAGGGTTGACTAGCACAGATACGCAGTATTTT
TRBV13	TRBJ2-3	-	-	CASSYGGPSSTDTQYF	TGTGCCAGCAGCTATGGAGGGCCCTCGAGCACAGATACGCAGTATTTT
TRBV25-1	TRBJ2-7	TRBD1	many	CASNRDRGEQYF	TGTGCCAGCAACCGGGACAGAGGCGAGCAGTACTTC
TRBV19	TRBJ2-1	-	many	CASSIGQYNEQFF	TGTGCCAGTAGTATAGGACAGTACAATGAGCAGTTCTTC
TRBV7-9	TRBJ2-1	-	many	CASSPVGGDEQFF	TGTGCCAGCAGCCCAGTGGGTGGTGATGAGCAGTTCTTC
TRBV3-1	TRBJ1-6	TRBD1	many	CASSQAGQETTGALHF	TGTGCCAGCAGCCAAGCCGGACAGGAGACGACTGGGGCCCTCCACTTT
TRBV13	TRBJ2-6	-	-	CASSETTSGANVLTF	TGTGCCAGCAGCGAGACAACTTCTGGGGCCAACGTCCTGACTTTC
TRBV7-3	TRBJ2-3	-	-	CASSLSPIRSTDTQYF	TGTGCCAGCAGCTTAAGCCCCATAAGGAGCACAGATACGCAGTATTTT
TRBV11-2	TRBJ2-7	TRBD2	-	CAEGRGAGYEQYF	TGTGCCGAGGGGCGGGGGGCCGGATACGAGCAGTACTTC
TRBV30	TRBJ1-1	-	-	CAWSLSPVEAFF	TGTGCCTGGAGTCTATCACCAGTTGAAGCTTTCTTT
TRBV20-1	TRBJ1-1	-	-	CSAGQTLNTEAFF	TGCAGTGCAGGACAGACCTTGAACACTGAAGCTTTCTTT
TRBV7-3	TRBJ1-2	TRBD1	-	CASSVGGQRSYTF	TGTGCCAGCAGCGTTGGGGGACAGAGAAGCTACACCTTC
TRBV19	TRBJ1-5	-	few	CASSPLGGPRPGQPQHF	TGTGCCAGTAGTCCCCTGGGGGGCCCCAGGCCGGGGCAGCCCCAGCATTTT
TRBV7-3	TRBJ2-7	TRBD2	-	CASSLSGKGEQYF	TGTGCCAGCAGCTTGAGCGGGAAAGGCGAGCAGTACTTC
TRBV11-2	TRBJ2-7	-	medium-sized	CASSKLTLSSYEQYF	TGTGCCAGCAGCAAGTTGACTTTAAGCTCCTACGAGCAGTACTTC
TRBV28	TRBJ2-1	TRBD2	-	CASSFSLAGGPSGYNEQFF	TGTGCCAGCAGTTTCTCTCTAGCGGGAGGGCCCTCCGGCTACAATGAGCAGTTCTTC
TRBV30	TRBJ2-2	-	-	CAWTSDANTGELFF	TGTGCCTGGACTTCAGATGCGAACACCGGGGAGCTGTTTTTT
TRBV9	TRBJ2-2	-	-	CASSRNTGELFF	TGTGCCAGCAGCCGAAACACTGGGGAGCTGTTTTTT
TRBV27	TRBJ2-1	TRBD1	few	CASSFDRVNEQFF	TGTGCCAGCAGTTTTGACAGGGTAAATGAGCAGTTCTTC
TRBV6-4	TRBJ1-6	-	-	CASSDSGNSPLHF	TGTGCCAGCAGTGACTCAGGGAATTCACCCCTCCACTTT
TRBV10-3	TRBJ2-2	-	-	CAISDRSRPNTGELFF	TGTGCCATCAGTGACCGATCCCGCCCTAACACCGGGGAGCTGTTTTTT
TRBV7-2	TRBJ2-5	-	many	CASSLAVAPGETQYF	TGTGCCAGCAGCTTAGCCGTTGCCCCCGGGGAGACCCAGTACTTC
TRBV6-1	TRBJ1-2	-	few	CASSGGQRNYGYTF	TGTGCCAGCAGTGGGGGGCAGAGGAACTATGGCTACACCTTC
TRBV10-2	TRBJ2-6	-	few	CASGRGTGANVLTF	TGCGCCAGCGGACGGGGGACCGGGGCCAACGTCCTGACTTTC
TRBV4-2	TRBJ2-2	TRBD1	many	CASSQGDRETGELFF	TGTGCCAGCAGCCAAGGTGACAGGGAGACCGGGGAGCTGTTTTTT
TRBV6-1	TRBJ1-1	-	-	CASSLTAPGAANTEAFF	TGTGCCAGCAGCCTAACGGCGCCGGGGGCCGCTAACACTGAAGCTTTCTTT
TRBV12-3/TRBV12-4	TRBJ2-6	-	few	CAISDSQSSGANVLTF	TGTGCCATCAGTGACAGCCAATCCTCTGGGGCCAACGTCCTGACTTTC
TRBV6-1	TRBJ1-2	-	few	CSSSEPGTAYGYTF	TGTTCCAGCAGTGAACCCGGGACGGCATATGGCTACACCTTC
TRBV11-2	TRBJ2-7	TRBD1	-	CASSLGRQGRYRVQYF	TGTGCCAGCAGCTTAGGACGACAGGGTCGCTATCGGGTGCAGTACTTC
TRBV7-8	TRBJ1-6	-	-	CASSDRQEGNSPLHF	TGTGCCAGCAGCGACAGACAGGAGGGTAATTCACCCCTCCACTTT
TRBV5-5	TRBJ1-5	-	-	CASSLVGGDSNQPQHF	TGTGCCAGCAGCTTGGTTGGGGGGGATAGCAATCAGCCCCAGCATTTT
TRBV14	TRBJ2-3	TRBD1	-	CASSQDRASDTQYF	TGTGCCAGCAGCCAGGACAGGGCCTCAGATACGCAGTATTTT
TRBV5-1	TRBJ1-6	-	-	CASSLSSGNSPLHF	TGCGCCAGCAGCTTGAGCAGTGGCAATTCACCCCTCCACTTT
TRBV5-1	TRBJ1-1	TRBD1	medium-sized	CASSETDRGHTEAFF	TGCGCCAGCAGCGAGACGGACAGGGGGCACACTGAAGCTTTCTTT
TRBV28	TRBJ2-7	TRBD1	-	CASSSHRDSKTYEQYF	TGTGCCAGCAGTTCCCACCGGGACAGTAAAACCTACGAGCAGTACTTC